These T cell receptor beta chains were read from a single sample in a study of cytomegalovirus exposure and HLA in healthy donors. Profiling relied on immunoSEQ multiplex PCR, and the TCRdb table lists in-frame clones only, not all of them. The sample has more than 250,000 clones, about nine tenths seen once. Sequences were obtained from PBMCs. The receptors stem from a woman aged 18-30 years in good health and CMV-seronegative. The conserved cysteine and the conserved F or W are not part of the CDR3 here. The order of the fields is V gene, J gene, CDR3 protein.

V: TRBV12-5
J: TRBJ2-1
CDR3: ASGSQGVGEQF

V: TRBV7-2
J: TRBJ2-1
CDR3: ASSLAGQGGSYNEQF

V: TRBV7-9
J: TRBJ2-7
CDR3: ASSQQGSTYEQY

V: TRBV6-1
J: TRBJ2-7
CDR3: ASSASGMYDEQY

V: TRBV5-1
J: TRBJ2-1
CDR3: ASSLEVLAGGGEQF

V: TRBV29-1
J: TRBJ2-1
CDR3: SVERTSGRALGYNEQF

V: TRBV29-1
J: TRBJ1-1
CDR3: SVDTGRGTEAF

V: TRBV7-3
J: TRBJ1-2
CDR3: ASSLTAGREGYT

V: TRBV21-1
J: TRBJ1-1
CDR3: ASSKEPFRALNTEAF

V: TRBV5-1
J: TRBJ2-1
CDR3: ASSFLASSSYNEQF

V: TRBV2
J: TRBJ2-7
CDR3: ASKKQGVDKYEQY

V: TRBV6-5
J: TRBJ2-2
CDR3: ASSYGTGTGELF

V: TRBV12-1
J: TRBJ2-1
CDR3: ASSFGLAGVRGDNEQF

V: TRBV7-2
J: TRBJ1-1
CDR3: ASSFYQTNTEAF

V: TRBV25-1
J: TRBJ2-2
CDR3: ASSVTLGGRSGELF

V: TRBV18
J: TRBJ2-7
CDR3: ASSPGTADYEQY

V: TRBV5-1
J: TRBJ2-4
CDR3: ASSVGTGGVKNIQY

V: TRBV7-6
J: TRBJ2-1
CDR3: ASSLDFGRFSDEQF

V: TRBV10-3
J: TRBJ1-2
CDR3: AISRATNYGYT

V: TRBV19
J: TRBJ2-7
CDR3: ASSRDSLTYEQY

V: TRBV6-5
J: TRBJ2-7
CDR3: ASSRGQGGTEQY

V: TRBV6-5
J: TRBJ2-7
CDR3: ASSYSWREIGYEQY

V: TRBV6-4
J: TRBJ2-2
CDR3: ASSDRGEAGELF

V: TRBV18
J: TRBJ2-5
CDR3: ASSRLADLQETQY

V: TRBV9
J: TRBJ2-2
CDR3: ASSAWTSIGELF

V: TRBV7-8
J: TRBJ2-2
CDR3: ASSLAGVGTGELF

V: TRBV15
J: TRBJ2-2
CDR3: ATSTSNTGELF

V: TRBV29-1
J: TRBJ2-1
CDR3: SVMTPYNEQF